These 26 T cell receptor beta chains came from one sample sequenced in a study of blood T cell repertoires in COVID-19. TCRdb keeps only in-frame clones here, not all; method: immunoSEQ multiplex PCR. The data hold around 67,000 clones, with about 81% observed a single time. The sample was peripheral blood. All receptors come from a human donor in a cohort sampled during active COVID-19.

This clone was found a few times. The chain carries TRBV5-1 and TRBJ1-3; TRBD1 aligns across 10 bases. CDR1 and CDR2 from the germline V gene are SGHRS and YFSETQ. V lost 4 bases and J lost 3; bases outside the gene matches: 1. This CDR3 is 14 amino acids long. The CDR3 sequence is CASSGTGDGNTIYF. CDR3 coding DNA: TGCGCCAGCAGCGGGACAGGGGATGGAAACACCATATATTTT.

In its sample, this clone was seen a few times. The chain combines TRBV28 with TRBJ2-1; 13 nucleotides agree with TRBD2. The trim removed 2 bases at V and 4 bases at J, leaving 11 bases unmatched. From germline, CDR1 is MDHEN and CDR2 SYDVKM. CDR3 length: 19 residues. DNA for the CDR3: TGTGCCAGCAGTTTACCTGGGACTAGCGGGACCTCCGGGTACAATGAGCAGTTCTTC. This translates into CASSLPGTSGTSGYNEQFF.

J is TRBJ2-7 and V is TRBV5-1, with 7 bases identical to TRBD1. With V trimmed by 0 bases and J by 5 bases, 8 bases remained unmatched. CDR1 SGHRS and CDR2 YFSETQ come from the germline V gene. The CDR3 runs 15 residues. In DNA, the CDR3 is TGCGCCAGCAGCTTGGCCGCTAGGGGGCACGACGAGCAGTACTTC. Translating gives CASSLAARGHDEQYF.

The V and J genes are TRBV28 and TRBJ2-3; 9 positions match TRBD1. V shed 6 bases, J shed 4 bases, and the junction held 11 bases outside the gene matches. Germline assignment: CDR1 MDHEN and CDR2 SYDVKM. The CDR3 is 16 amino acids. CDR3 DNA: TGTGCCAGCAGCCCCTTGGGGACAGGGTCTTCAGATACGCAGTATTTT. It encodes CASSPLGTGSSDTQYF.

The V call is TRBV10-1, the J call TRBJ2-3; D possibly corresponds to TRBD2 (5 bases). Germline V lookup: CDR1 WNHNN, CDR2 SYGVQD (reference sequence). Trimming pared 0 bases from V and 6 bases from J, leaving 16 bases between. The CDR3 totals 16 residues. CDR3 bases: TGCGCCAGCAGTGAGTCGAGGGCCCCGGCTAGGGATACGCAGTATTTT. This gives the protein CASSESRAPARDTQYF.

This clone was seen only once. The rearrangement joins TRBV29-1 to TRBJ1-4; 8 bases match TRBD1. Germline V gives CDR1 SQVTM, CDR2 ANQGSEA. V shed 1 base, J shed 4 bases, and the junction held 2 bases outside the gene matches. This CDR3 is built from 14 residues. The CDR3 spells CSVEGTGSNEKLFF. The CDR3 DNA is TGCAGCGTTGAAGGGACAGGGAGTAATGAAAAACTGTTTTTT.

CDR3 nucleotide sequence: TGTGCCATCAGTGACGGAGACGGTGAGCAGTTCTTC. The encoded protein is CAISDGDGEQFF. V and J are TRBV10-3 and TRBJ2-1; D unresolved. Deletions cut 3 bases from V and 9 bases from J, with 9 bases between. Germline V gene lookup returns CDR1 ENHRY and CDR2 SYGVKD. The CDR3 has 12 amino acids.

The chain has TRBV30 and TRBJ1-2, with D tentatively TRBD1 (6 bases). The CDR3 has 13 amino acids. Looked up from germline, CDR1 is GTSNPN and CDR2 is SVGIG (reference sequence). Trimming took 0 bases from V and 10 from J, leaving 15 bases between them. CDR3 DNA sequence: TGTGCCTGGAGTGTAAGCCATCGGGACACCTACACCTTC. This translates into CAWSVSHRDTYTF.

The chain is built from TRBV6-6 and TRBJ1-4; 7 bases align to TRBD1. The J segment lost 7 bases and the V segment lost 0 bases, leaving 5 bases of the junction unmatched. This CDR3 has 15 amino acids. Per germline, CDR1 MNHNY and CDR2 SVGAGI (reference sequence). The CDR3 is CASSYSDREIEKLFF. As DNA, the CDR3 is TGTGCCAGCAGTTACTCCGACAGGGAAATTGAAAAACTGTTTTTT.

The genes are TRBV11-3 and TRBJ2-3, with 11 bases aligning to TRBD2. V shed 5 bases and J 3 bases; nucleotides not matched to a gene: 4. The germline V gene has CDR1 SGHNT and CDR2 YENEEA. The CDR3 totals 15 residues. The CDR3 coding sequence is TGTGCCAGCAGCCCACTAGCGGGGGATACAGATACGCAGTATTTT. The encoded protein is CASSPLAGDTDTQYF. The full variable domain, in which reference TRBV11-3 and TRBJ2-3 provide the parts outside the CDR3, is EAGVVQSPRYKIIEKKQPVAFWCNPISGHNTLYWYLQNLGQGPELLIRYENEEAVDDSQLPKDRFSAERLKGVDSTLKIQPAELGDSAVYLCASSPLAGDTDTQYFGPGTRLTVL.

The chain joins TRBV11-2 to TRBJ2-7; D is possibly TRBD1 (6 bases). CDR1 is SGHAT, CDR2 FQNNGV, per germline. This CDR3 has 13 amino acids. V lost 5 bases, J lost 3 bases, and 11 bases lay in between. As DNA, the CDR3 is TGTGCCAGCAGCCCTGGACAGATCTACGAGCAGTACTTC. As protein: CASSPGQIYEQYF. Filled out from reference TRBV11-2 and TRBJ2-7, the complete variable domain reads EAGVAQSPRYKIIEKRQSVAFWCNPISGHATLYWYQQILGQGPKLLIQFQNNGVVDDSQLPKDRFSAERLKGVDSTLKIQPAKLEDSAVYLCASSPGQIYEQYFGPGTRLTVT.

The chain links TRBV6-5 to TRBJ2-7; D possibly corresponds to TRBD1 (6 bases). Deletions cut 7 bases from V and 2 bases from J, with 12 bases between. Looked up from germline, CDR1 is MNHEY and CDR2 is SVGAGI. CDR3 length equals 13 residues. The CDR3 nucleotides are TGTGCCAGCACGAGAGGGGACACCTACGAGCAGTACTTC. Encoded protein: CASTRGDTYEQYF.

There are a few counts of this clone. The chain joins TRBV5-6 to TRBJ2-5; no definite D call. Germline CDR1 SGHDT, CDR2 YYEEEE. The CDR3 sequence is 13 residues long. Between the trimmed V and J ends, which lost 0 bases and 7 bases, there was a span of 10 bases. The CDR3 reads CASSLGQSRTQYF. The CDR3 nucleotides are TGTGCCAGCAGCTTGGGCCAAAGCCGGACCCAGTACTTC.

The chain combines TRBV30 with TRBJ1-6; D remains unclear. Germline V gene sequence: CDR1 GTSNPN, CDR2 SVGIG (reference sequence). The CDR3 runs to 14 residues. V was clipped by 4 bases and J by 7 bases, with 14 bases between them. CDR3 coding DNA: TGTGCCTGGATGAAGGAGGTCTACAATTCACCCCTCCACTTT. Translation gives CAWMKEVYNSPLHF.

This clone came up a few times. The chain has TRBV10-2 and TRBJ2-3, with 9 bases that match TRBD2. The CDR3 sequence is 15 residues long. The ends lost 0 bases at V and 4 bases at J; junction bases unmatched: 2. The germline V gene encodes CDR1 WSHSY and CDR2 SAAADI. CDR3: CASSESSGSADTQYF. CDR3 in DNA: TGCGCCAGCAGTGAGTCTAGCGGGAGTGCAGATACGCAGTATTTT.

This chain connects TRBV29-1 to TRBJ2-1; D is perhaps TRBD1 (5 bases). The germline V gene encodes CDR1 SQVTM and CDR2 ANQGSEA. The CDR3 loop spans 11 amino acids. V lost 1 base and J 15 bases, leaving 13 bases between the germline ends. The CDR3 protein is CSVEGSAGLFF. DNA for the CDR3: TGCAGCGTTGAAGGCTCGGCAGGGCTGTTCTTC.

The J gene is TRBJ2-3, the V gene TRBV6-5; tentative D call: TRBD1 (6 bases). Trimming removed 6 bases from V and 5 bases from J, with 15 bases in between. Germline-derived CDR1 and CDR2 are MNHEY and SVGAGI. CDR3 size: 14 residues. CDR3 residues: CASRAEGVEDTQYF. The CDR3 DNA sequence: TGTGCCAGCAGGGCAGAGGGGGTGGAAGATACGCAGTATTTT.

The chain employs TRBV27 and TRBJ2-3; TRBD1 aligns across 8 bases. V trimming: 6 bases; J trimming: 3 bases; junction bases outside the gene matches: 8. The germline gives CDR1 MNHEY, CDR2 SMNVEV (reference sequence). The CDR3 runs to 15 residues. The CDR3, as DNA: TGTGCCAGCAGATCCCGGGACAGGCCAACAGATACGCAGTATTTT. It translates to CASRSRDRPTDTQYF.

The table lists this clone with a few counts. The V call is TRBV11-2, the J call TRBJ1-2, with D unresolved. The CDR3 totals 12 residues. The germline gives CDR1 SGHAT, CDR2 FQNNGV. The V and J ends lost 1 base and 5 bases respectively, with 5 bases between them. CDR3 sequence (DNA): TGTGCCAGCAGCTTAGGAGCTTATGGCTACACCTTC. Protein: CASSLGAYGYTF.

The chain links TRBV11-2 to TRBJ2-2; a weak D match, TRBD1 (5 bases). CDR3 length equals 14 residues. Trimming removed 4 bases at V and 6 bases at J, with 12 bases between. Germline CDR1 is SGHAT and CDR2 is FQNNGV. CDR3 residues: CASSSNRLSGELFF. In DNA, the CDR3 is TGTGCCAGCAGCTCCAACAGGTTGTCCGGGGAGCTGTTTTTT.

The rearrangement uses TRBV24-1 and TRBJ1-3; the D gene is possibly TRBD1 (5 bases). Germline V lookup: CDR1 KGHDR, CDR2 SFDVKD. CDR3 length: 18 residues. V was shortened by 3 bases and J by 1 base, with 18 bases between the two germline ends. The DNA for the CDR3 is TGTGCCACCAGTGATGGCCAGGGCCCCTCTTCGTCTGGAAACACCATATATTTT. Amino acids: CATSDGQGPSSSGNTIYF.

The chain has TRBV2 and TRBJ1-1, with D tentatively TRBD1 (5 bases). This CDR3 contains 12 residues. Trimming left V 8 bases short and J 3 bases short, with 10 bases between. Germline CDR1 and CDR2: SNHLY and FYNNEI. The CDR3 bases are TGTGCCAGCTCCAGGGAGGACACTGAAGCTTTCTTT. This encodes CASSREDTEAFF.

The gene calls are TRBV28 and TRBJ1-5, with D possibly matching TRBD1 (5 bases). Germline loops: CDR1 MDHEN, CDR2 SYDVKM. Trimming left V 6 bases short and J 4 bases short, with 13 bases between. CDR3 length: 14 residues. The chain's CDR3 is CASSPTGRNQPQHF. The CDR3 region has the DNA TGTGCCAGCAGCCCCACAGGTAGGAATCAGCCCCAGCATTTT.

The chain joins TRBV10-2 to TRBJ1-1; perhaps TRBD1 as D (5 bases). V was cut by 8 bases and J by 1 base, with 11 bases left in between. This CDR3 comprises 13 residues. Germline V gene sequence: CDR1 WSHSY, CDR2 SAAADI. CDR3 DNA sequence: TGCGCCAGCGGGGCTCTACGGAACACTGAAGCTTTCTTT. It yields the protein CASGALRNTEAFF.

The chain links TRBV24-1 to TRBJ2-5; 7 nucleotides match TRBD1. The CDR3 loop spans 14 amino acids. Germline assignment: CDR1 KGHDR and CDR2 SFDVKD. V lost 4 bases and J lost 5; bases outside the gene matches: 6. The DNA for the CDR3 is TGTGCCACCAGTGACCCCGGGACAGTGGAGACCCAGTACTTC. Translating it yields CATSDPGTVETQYF.

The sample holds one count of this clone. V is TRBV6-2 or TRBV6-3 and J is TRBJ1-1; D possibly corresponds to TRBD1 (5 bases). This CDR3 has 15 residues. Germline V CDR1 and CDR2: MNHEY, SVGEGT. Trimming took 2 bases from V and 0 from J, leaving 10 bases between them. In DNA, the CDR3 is TGTGCCAGCAGTTACCGGGGACTCATGAACACTGAAGCTTTCTTT. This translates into CASSYRGLMNTEAFF.